This T cell receptor (beta chain) was profiled in a study of T cells in Graves' hyperthyroidism and ophthalmopathy. Study-wide results and caveats: Using 13 V-J features, a model discriminated ophthalmopathy from stable hyperthyroidism.

Amplification targeted TCR beta CDR3 regions from RNA transcripts. When the TCR CDR3 underwent first-round RT-PCR, the HTBI primer set was used. In TCRdb, the multiplex PCR reads were re-called with MiXCR into one record per CDR3 protein. The sample includes fewer than 650,000 distinct CDR3 sequences, roughly 15% of them seen just once. This clonotype has only a few counts. The antigen is unknown. Criteria for exclusion of patients were uncontrolled infection, other autoimmune disease, pregnancy or lactation. Germline V lookup: CDR1 DFQATT, CDR2 SNEGSKA (reference sequence). The CDR3 spans 18 residues. V lost 0 bases, J lost 4 bases, and 12 bases stayed unmatched.

The clonotype was recovered from a woman in her thirties or forties with Graves' ophthalmopathy. Sequencing used blood. V gene TRBV20-1 combines with J gene TRBJ1-1, with 12 bases that match TRBD1. In DNA form, the CDR3 reads TGCAGTGCTAGAGATTTCGGAGGGGACAGGGGGCGTTTCACTGAAGCTTTCTTT. The encoded protein is CSARDFGGDRGRFTEAFF.